These 19 T cell receptor beta chains were sequenced from one sample in a study of blood T cell repertoires in COVID-19. The method was immunoSEQ multiplex PCR; TCRdb's version includes in-frame clones alone and lacks a portion of them. The top ten clones hold 2% to 2.5% of a sample with around 230,000 clones, approximately 90% of them seen once. The sample comprised peripheral blood. The receptors were sampled from a man younger than 45 who had recovered from COVID-19.

The chain carries TRBV12-5 and TRBJ2-7; D possibly corresponds to TRBD1 (6 bases). Trimming removed 7 bases at V and 5 bases at J, with 18 bases between. The CDR3 length is 14 residues. CDR1 and CDR2 from the germline V gene are LGHNT and FRNRAP. The CDR3 reads CASASGQWANEQYF. Here the CDR3 DNA reads TGTGCTAGTGCCTCAGGACAGTGGGCGAACGAGCAGTACTTC.

The chain links TRBV10-1 to TRBJ2-5; TRBD2 agrees at 10 bases. The germline V gene has CDR1 WNHNN and CDR2 SYGVQD (reference sequence). The length of the CDR3 is 15 residues. Trimming cost V 5 bases and J 3 bases; bases outside gene matches: 6. The CDR3 DNA is TGCGCCAGCAGTACCGGACTAGCGGAGAAAGAGACCCAGTACTTC. Protein product: CASSTGLAEKETQYF.

The CDR3 DNA is TGTGCCACCAGTGCCCTGCACCACGGGACCCAGTACTTC. Its protein is CATSALHHGTQYF. The chain has TRBV24-1 and TRBJ2-5; D not certain. Germline CDR1 and CDR2: KGHDR and SFDVKD. This CDR3 is built from 13 residues. V lost 5 bases, J lost 7 bases, and 13 bases lay in between.

The chain carries TRBV3-1 (or the pseudogene TRBV3-2) and TRBJ2-7, with D perhaps TRBD1 (5 bases). There are 14 residues in the CDR3. Trimming removed 1 base from V and 1 base from J, with 8 bases in between. The V gene's germline CDR1 is LGHDT and CDR2 YNNKEL (reference sequence). The CDR3 DNA reads TGTGCCAGCAGCCAAGCGACAGTTTCCTACGAGCAGTACTTC. This gives the protein CASSQATVSYEQYF.

The rearrangement joins TRBV18 to TRBJ1-2; D gene uncertain. CDR3 length: 15 residues. Trimming took 4 bases from V and 4 from J, leaving 16 bases between them. Germline CDR1 is KGHSH and CDR2 is LQKENI. CDR3 bases: TGTGCCAGCTCACTATACGGAGCGGGAGGCTATGGCTACACCTTC. It specifies CASSLYGAGGYGYTF. Drawing the rest from reference TRBV18 and TRBJ1-2, the complete variable domain is NAGVMQNPRHLVRRRGQEARLRCSPMKGHSHVYWYRQLPEEGLKFMVYLQKENIIDESGMPKERFSAEFPKEGPSILRIQQVVRGDSAAYFCASSLYGAGGYGYTFGSGTRLTVV.

With respect to this clone: This sample also contains other DNA sequences that code for the same CDR3. The genes are TRBV11-3 and TRBJ2-3; D is ambiguous. Germline CDR1 is SGHNT and CDR2 is YENEEA. CDR3 length: 14 amino acids. V dropped 1 base and J dropped 3 bases, with 8 bases sitting between them. The CDR3 here is CASSLGASTDTQYF. DNA of the CDR3: TGTGCCAGCAGCTTAGGGGCGTCGACAGATACGCAGTATTTT.

The V and J genes are TRBV6-5 and TRBJ2-7; D might be TRBD1 (6 bases). V dropped 8 bases and J dropped 2 bases, with 16 bases sitting between them. Germline V gene lookup returns CDR1 MNHEY and CDR2 SVGAGI. The CDR3 spans 14 residues. CDR3 sequence: CASFESQGPYEQYF. In nucleotides, the CDR3 is TGTGCCAGCTTCGAATCGCAGGGGCCCTACGAGCAGTACTTC.

This clone was observed a handful of times. The rearrangement uses TRBV18 and TRBJ1-5; unclear D gene. CDR3 length: 16 amino acids. The germline V gene encodes CDR1 KGHSH and CDR2 LQKENI. Trimming cost V 3 bases and J 4 bases, with 16 bases left between them. The CDR3 DNA is TGTGCCAGCTCACCTTATTCCGTTGAGCGGAATCAGCCCCAGCATTTT. It is translated as CASSPYSVERNQPQHF. The full variable domain, completed using reference TRBV18 and TRBJ1-5, is NAGVMQNPRHLVRRRGQEARLRCSPMKGHSHVYWYRQLPEEGLKFMVYLQKENIIDESGMPKERFSAEFPKEGPSILRIQQVVRGDSAAYFCASSPYSVERNQPQHFGDGTRLSIL.

The rearrangement uses TRBV27 and TRBJ1-1, with TRBD1 matching over 11 bases. Per the germline V gene, CDR1 is MNHEY and CDR2 is SMNVEV (reference sequence). The ends lost 5 bases at V and 1 base at J; junction bases unmatched: 3. This CDR3 comprises 15 residues. The CDR3 DNA reads TGTGCCAGCAGTGGACAGGGGGCAGGGAACACTGAAGCTTTCTTT. It codes for CASSGQGAGNTEAFF.

The sample holds one count of this clone. The genes are TRBV19 and TRBJ2-1, with D maybe TRBD2 (6 bases). The CDR3 sequence is 17 residues long. Germline-derived CDR1 and CDR2 are LNHDA and SQIVND (reference sequence). V lost 3 bases, J lost 1 base, and 16 bases lay in between. CDR3 residues: CASSISYGRGSYNEQFF. CDR3 nucleotides: TGTGCCAGTAGTATCTCTTATGGGCGGGGTTCCTACAATGAGCAGTTCTTC.

The gene calls are TRBV2 and TRBJ2-5, with TRBD2 matching 9 bases. This CDR3 has 18 amino acids. In germline, CDR1 is SNHLY, CDR2 FYNNEI. The J segment lost 4 bases and the V segment lost 0 bases, leaving 12 bases of the junction unmatched. CDR3 amino acids: CASSEARFSGGERETQYF. The CDR3 region has the DNA TGTGCCAGCAGTGAAGCGCGGTTTAGCGGGGGAGAGAGAGAGACCCAGTACTTC.

The rearrangement joins TRBV27 to TRBJ1-5; a possible D gene is TRBD1 (6 bases). V lost 8 bases and J 3 bases, leaving 17 bases between the germline ends. Germline CDR1 and CDR2: MNHEY and SMNVEV (reference sequence). This CDR3 region has 15 residues. The CDR3 reads CASPAGQGNNQPQHF. The CDR3 DNA is TGTGCCAGCCCGGCCGGGCAGGGGAACAATCAGCCCCAGCATTTT.

This rearrangement joins TRBV7-7 to TRBJ1-4, with D possibly matching TRBD1 (6 bases). Trimming stripped 5 bases from V and 5 bases from J, with 15 bases between. Per the germline V gene, CDR1 is SSHAT and CDR2 is FNYEAQ (reference sequence). CDR3 length equals 15 residues. This CDR3 is CASSPGQPGNEKLFF. The CDR3 DNA is TGTGCCAGCAGCCCCGGACAGCCGGGAAATGAAAAACTGTTTTTT.

The J gene is TRBJ1-4, the V gene TRBV6-5; TRBD1 matches 7 bases. Looked up from germline, CDR1 is MNHEY and CDR2 is SVGAGI. This CDR3 has 14 residues. V lost 6 bases, J lost 8 bases, and 9 bases stayed unmatched. CDR3 nucleotide sequence: TGTGCCAGCAGGGCACAGGGGTCGCGGGAAAAACTGTTTTTT. Translation: CASRAQGSREKLFF.

J is TRBJ2-5 and V is TRBV7-6; D perhaps matches TRBD1 (6 bases). The CDR3 consists of 16 residues. Germline V gives CDR1 SGHVS, CDR2 FNYEAQ. Trimming shortened V by 5 bases and J by 5 bases, and 21 bases separated the two germline ends. The CDR3 DNA is TGTGCCAGCAGCAGGACCATGACAGGTACCAGGGAGACCCAGTACTTC. Amino acid sequence: CASSRTMTGTRETQYF.

The chain links TRBV7-9 to TRBJ1-2; D gene unclear. The length of the CDR3 is 14 residues. Per germline, CDR1 SEHNR and CDR2 FQNEAQ (reference sequence). Trimming pared 0 bases from V and 6 bases from J, leaving 11 bases between. This CDR3 reads CASSLAQRADGYTF. CDR3 in DNA: TGTGCCAGCAGCTTAGCGCAGAGGGCGGATGGCTACACCTTC.

J is TRBJ1-2 and V is TRBV29-1; possibly TRBD1 for D (6 bases). The CDR3 loop spans 12 amino acids. The germline V gene has CDR1 SQVTM and CDR2 ANQGSEA. The ends were cut back, 7 bases at V and 2 bases at J, with 11 bases in the middle. The CDR3 DNA follows: TGCAGCGGCTACAGGGCCAACTATGGCTACACCTTC. Translation: CSGYRANYGYTF.

The chain is built from TRBV6-4 and TRBJ1-5; D is perhaps TRBD1 (6 bases). Germline V lookup: CDR1 MRHNA, CDR2 SNTAGT. The V end was cut by 3 bases, the J end by 7 bases, with 16 bases between. This CDR3 is built from 15 residues. DNA for the CDR3: TGTGCCAGCAGTGAAGAGGGGGGAGGGTTCCAGCCCCAGCATTTT. Its protein is CASSEEGGGFQPQHF.

This clone has a handful of counts. The V call is TRBV30, the J call TRBJ2-1; 7 bases align to TRBD1. The junction had 3 bases not matched to a gene; V was cut back by 4 bases and J by 0 bases. Germline V lookup: CDR1 GTSNPN, CDR2 SVGIG (reference sequence). CDR3 size: 14 residues. CDR3 bases: TGTGCCTGGACCCGGGACAGCTCCTACAATGAGCAGTTCTTC. It translates to CAWTRDSSYNEQFF.